This is a list of T cell receptor beta chains from one sample in a study of early T cells in non-severe SARS-CoV-2 infection. TCRdb itself ran the 5' RACE reads through MiXCR, one entry per CDR3 protein. Here the sample spans 60,000 to 75,000 distinct CDR3 sequences, 10% being singletons. Here the sequenced sample was whole blood, taken at baseline. The receptors were gathered from an adult who was a healthcare worker with PCR-confirmed SARS-CoV-2 infection or an uninfected control (not recorded which). Both conserved end residues are part of each CDR3. Each record gives: V gene, D gene, clone size, J gene, CDR3 protein, CDR3 DNA. A D gene is named only where the DNA matches it firmly. The listing skips clone size in some rows; elsewhere it reads once, few, many or a size class.

TRBV7-2	.	many	TRBJ2-6	CASSLGAGSNSGANVLTF	TGTGCCAGCAGCTTAGGAGCAGGGTCCAACTCTGGGGCCAACGTCCTGACTTTC
TRBV29-1	TRBD2	many	TRBJ2-5	CSGAGGAPGGETQYF	TGCAGCGGGGCTGGAGGAGCCCCGGGAGGAGAGACCCAGTACTTC
TRBV5-1	TRBD1	.	TRBJ1-4	CASSPLTGTGVEKLFF	TGCGCCAGCAGCCCTTTGACCGGGACAGGGGTTGAAAAACTGTTTTTT
TRBV5-4	TRBD1	.	TRBJ2-7	CASSLWDRGREQYF	TGTGCCAGCAGCTTGTGGGACAGGGGTAGGGAGCAGTACTTC
TRBV3-1	.	many	TRBJ1-1	CASSQVYRENTEAFF	TGTGCCAGCAGCCAAGTTTATAGGGAGAACACTGAAGCTTTCTTT
TRBV29-1	.	many	TRBJ2-7	CSAIRAGSSYEQYF	TGCAGCGCCATTAGGGCGGGAAGCTCCTACGAGCAGTACTTC
TRBV28	TRBD1	.	TRBJ2-1	CASSQPIRDRNNEQFF	TGTGCCAGCAGTCAGCCGATCCGGGACAGAAACAATGAGCAGTTCTTC
TRBV29-1	TRBD1	.	TRBJ2-1	CSVARTGGFNEQFF	TGCAGCGTTGCTCGGACAGGGGGTTTCAATGAGCAGTTCTTC
TRBV28	.	few	TRBJ2-2	CASSPRVSGELFF	TGTGCCAGCAGTCCCAGGGTATCCGGGGAGCTGTTTTTT
TRBV27	.	.	TRBJ1-1	CASSFLSGTFNTEAFF	TGTGCCAGCAGTTTCCTCTCCGGGACATTCAACACTGAAGCTTTCTTT
TRBV29-1	.	.	TRBJ1-6	CSVRRSANSPLHF	TGCAGCGTAAGACGGTCCGCTAATTCACCCCTCCACTTT
TRBV25-1	.	many	TRBJ2-1	CASSELAFGSRIEQFF	TGTGCCAGCAGTGAATTAGCGTTCGGGAGTCGGATTGAGCAGTTCTTC
TRBV29-1	.	.	TRBJ1-4	CSVGHRATNEKLFF	TGCAGCGTTGGACACAGGGCTACTAATGAAAAACTGTTTTTT
TRBV7-8	TRBD2	few	TRBJ2-3	CASSIASGVMTDTQYF	TGTGCCAGCAGCATCGCTAGCGGGGTAATGACAGATACGCAGTATTTT
TRBV7-6	.	few	TRBJ2-2	CASSFIQDTGELFF	TGTGCCAGCAGCTTTATCCAGGACACCGGGGAGCTGTTTTTT
TRBV7-2	TRBD2	.	TRBJ2-2	CASSLRTSGTTGELFF	TGTGCCAGCAGCTTACGGACTAGCGGGACCACCGGGGAGCTGTTTTTT
TRBV5-4	.	few	TRBJ2-6	CASSLEDSGANVLIF	TGTGCCAGCAGCTTGGAAGACTCTGGGGCCAACGTCCTGATTTTC
TRBV19	TRBD1	.	TRBJ2-1	CASKMGDLGGHEQFF	TGTGCCAGTAAGATGGGGGACCTAGGGGGCCATGAGCAGTTCTTC
TRBV2	.	many	TRBJ1-1	CASSAGVLTEAFF	TGTGCCAGCAGTGCAGGGGTATTGACTGAAGCTTTCTTT
TRBV18	TRBD1	many	TRBJ1-5	CASSPRGQVGNQPQHF	TGTGCCAGCTCACCACGGGGACAGGTCGGCAATCAGCCCCAGCATTTT
TRBV7-2	.	many	TRBJ1-5	CASSLERGGNQPQHF	TGTGCCAGCAGCTTAGAACGGGGGGGAAATCAGCCCCAGCATTTT
TRBV27	TRBD1	many	TRBJ1-1	CASSSRQGFGEAFF	TGTGCCAGCAGTTCCCGACAGGGGTTCGGTGAAGCTTTCTTT
TRBV27	TRBD1	few	TRBJ1-5	CASSTKVPGQGQPQHF	TGTGCCAGCAGTACCAAGGTACCGGGACAGGGACAGCCCCAGCATTTT
TRBV6-2/TRBV6-3	.	few	TRBJ2-1	CASSYSQRSGNEQFF	TGTGCCAGCAGTTACAGCCAGAGGTCCGGCAATGAGCAGTTCTTC
TRBV5-4	TRBD1	many	TRBJ1-1	CASSFWDRVLRTEAFF	TGTGCCAGCAGCTTTTGGGACAGGGTACTGCGGACTGAAGCTTTCTTT
TRBV4-2	TRBD1	many	TRBJ2-5	CASSLDRVQETQYF	TGTGCCAGCAGCCTTGACAGGGTCCAAGAGACCCAGTACTTC
TRBV4-3	.	many	TRBJ1-2	CASSQVGSTGIYGYTF	TGCGCCAGCAGCCAAGTCGGCTCGACCGGGATCTATGGCTACACCTTC
TRBV29-1	TRBD1	many	TRBJ1-1	CSVDDRVNTEAFF	TGCAGCGTTGACGACAGGGTCAACACTGAAGCTTTCTTT
TRBV28	.	.	TRBJ1-4	CASIPRGEKLFF	TGTGCCAGCATTCCCCGGGGTGAAAAACTGTTTTTT
TRBV12-3/TRBV12-4	.	many	TRBJ2-1	CASTPPVRVNEQFF	TGTGCCAGCACCCCGCCCGTCAGGGTGAATGAGCAGTTCTTC
TRBV6-6	TRBD1	few	TRBJ1-5	CATGTGQGGQPQHF	TGTGCCACCGGGACGGGACAGGGTGGTCAGCCCCAGCATTTT
TRBV12-3/TRBV12-4	TRBD1	many	TRBJ1-2	CASSGQDYGYTF	TGTGCCAGCAGTGGACAGGACTATGGCTACACCTTC
TRBV6-2/TRBV6-3	.	.	TRBJ2-3	CASSPRSPDTQYF	TGTGCCAGCAGCCCCCGGTCTCCAGATACGCAGTATTTT